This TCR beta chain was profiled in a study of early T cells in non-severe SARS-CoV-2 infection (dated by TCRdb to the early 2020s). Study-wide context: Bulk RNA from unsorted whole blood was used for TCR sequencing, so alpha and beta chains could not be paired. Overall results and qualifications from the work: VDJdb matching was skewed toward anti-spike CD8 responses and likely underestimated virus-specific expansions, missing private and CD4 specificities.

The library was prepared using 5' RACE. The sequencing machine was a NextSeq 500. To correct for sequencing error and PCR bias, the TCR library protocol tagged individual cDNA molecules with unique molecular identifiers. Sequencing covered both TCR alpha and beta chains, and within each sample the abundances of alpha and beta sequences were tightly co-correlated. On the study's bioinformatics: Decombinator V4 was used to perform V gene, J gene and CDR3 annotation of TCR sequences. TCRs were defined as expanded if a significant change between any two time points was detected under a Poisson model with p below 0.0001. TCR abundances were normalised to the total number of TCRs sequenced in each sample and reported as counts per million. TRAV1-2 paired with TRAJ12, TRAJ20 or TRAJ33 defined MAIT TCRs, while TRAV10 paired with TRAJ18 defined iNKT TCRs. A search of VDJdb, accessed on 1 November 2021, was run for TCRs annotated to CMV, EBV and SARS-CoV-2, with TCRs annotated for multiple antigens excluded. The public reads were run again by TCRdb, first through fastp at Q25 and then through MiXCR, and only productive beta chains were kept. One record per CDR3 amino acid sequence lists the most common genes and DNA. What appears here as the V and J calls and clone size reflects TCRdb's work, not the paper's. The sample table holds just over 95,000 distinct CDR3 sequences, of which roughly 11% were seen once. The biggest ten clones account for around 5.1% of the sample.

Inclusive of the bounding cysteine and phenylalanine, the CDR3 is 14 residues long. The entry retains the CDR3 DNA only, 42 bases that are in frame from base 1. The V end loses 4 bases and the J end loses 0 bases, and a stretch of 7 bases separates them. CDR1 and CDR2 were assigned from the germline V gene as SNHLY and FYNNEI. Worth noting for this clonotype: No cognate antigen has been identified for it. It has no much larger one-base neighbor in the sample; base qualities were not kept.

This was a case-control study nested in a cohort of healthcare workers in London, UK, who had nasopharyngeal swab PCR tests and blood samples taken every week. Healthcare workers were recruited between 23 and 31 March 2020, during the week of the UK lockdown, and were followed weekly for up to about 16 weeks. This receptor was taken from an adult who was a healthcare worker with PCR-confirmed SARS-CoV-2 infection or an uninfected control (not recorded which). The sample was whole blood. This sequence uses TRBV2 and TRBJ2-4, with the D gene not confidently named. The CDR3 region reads CASSVSRAKNIQYF. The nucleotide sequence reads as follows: TGTGCCAGCAGTGTTTCCCGAGCCAAAAACATTCAGTACTTC.